This passage covers 14 T cell receptor beta chains from one sample sequenced in a study of sequential checkpoint blockade in melanoma. TCRdb's copy holds only in-frame clones and misses some; the assay was immunoSEQ multiplex PCR. This table holds about 9,600 clones, approximately 25% found once. Treatment specified: randomized to nivolumab then ipilimumab (arm A) or the reverse (arm B). Sample: tumor tissue (inferred from file names), taken from a patient given nivolumab and ipilimumab in sequence. These receptor sequences come from a human donor with melanoma.

The rearrangement links TRBV11-3 to TRBJ2-7; 8 positions agree with TRBD1. Per germline, CDR1 SGHNT and CDR2 YENEEA. The CDR3 is made up of 15 amino acids. V was clipped by 4 bases and J by 6 bases; unmatched bases: 11. The CDR3 reads CASSSRRQGAGEQYF. The CDR3 DNA reads as TGTGCCAGCAGCTCCCGGAGGCAGGGGGCCGGCGAGCAGTACTTC.

V usage is TRBV6-8 and J usage is TRBJ2-7; D tentatively reads TRBD1 or TRBD2 (6 bases each). With 3 bases removed from V and 7 bases from J, the gap between germline ends came to 13 bases. This CDR3 spans 13 amino acids. Germline loops: CDR1 MNHGY, CDR2 SAAAGT. CDR3 sequence reads: CASSYLRGGEQYF. In DNA form, the CDR3 reads TGTGCCAGCAGTTATCTCAGGGGAGGTGAGCAGTACTTC.

This clone rates as medium-sized. This chain links TRBV11-3 with TRBJ2-5; TRBD2 agrees at 12 bases. The germline gives CDR1 SGHNT, CDR2 YENEEA. V lost 4 bases, J lost 2 bases, and 8 bases stayed unmatched. This CDR3 is built from 17 residues. CDR3: CASSSGTSGFLQETQYF. CDR3 nucleotides: TGTGCCAGCAGCTCCGGGACTAGCGGGTTTCTTCAAGAGACCCAGTACTTC.

This clone was detected a few times. DNA for the CDR3: TGTGCCAGCAGACGTACAGAGGCTGGCACTGAAGCTTTCTTT. Amino acids: CASRRTEAGTEAFF. The J gene is TRBJ1-1, the V gene TRBV11-3, with D uncertain. Germline V CDR1 and CDR2: SGHNT, YENEEA. The CDR3 spans 14 residues. Trimming removed 6 bases at V and 4 bases at J, with 15 bases between.

CDR3 coding DNA: TGTGCCAGCAGTTTAACTCTGAGCTCTGGAAACACCATATATTTT. It specifies CASSLTLSSGNTIYF. The chain employs TRBV28 and TRBJ1-3; D is unclear. V lost 2 bases to trimming and J lost 0 bases, with 8 bases between them. Germline V lookup: CDR1 MDHEN, CDR2 SYDVKM. CDR3 size: 15 residues.

The rearrangement links TRBV5-1 to TRBJ2-4; possible D gene TRBD2, 5 bases. Germline assignment: CDR1 SGHRS and CDR2 YFSETQ. The CDR3 sequence is 17 residues long. Trimming shortened V by 2 bases and J by 0 bases, and 15 bases separated the two germline ends. CDR3 sequence reads: CASSFGWGVVAKNIQYF. The CDR3 nucleotides read TGCGCCAGCAGCTTCGGATGGGGAGTGGTAGCCAAAAACATTCAGTACTTC.

This clone was seen only a few times. The gene calls are TRBV19 and TRBJ1-5; D not certain. The V and J ends lost 7 bases and 3 bases respectively, with 13 bases between them. The CDR3 loop spans 14 amino acids. Germline V CDR1 and CDR2: LNHDA, SQIVND (reference sequence). CDR3 DNA sequence: TGTGCCAGTACCATGTGGGCCCTCAATCAGCCCCAGCATTTT. Its translation is CASTMWALNQPQHF.

This clone was observed at least ten times. The chain couples TRBV4-1 to TRBJ2-7; 11 bases align to TRBD2. CDR3 length: 15 residues. Germline-derived CDR1 and CDR2 are MGHRA and YSYEKL. V lost 0 bases, J lost 4 bases, and 2 bases stayed unmatched. CDR3 sequence reads: CASSQETSGVYEQYF. In DNA form, the CDR3 reads TGCGCCAGCAGCCAAGAGACTAGCGGGGTTTACGAGCAGTACTTC.

The J gene is TRBJ2-4, the V gene TRBV9; 9 bases fit TRBD1. The germline V gene encodes CDR1 SGDLS and CDR2 YYNGEE. The CDR3 runs to 16 residues. The junction had 5 bases not matched to a gene; V was cut back by 3 bases and J by 1 base. CDR3 DNA: TGTGCCAGCAGCGCCGGACAGGGGAGGGCCAAAAACATTCAGTACTTC. This sequence encodes CASSAGQGRAKNIQYF.

This rearrangement joins TRBV11-3 to TRBJ1-3; unclear D gene. Per germline, CDR1 SGHNT and CDR2 YENEEA. The CDR3 is 16 residues long. V was clipped by 1 base and J by 2 bases, with 12 bases between them. In DNA, the CDR3 is TGTGCCAGCAGCTTAGTAGTAACAGTACCTGGAAACACCATATATTTT. It yields the protein CASSLVVTVPGNTIYF.

The V gene is TRBV6-8, the J gene TRBJ2-1; tentative D call: TRBD2 (6 bases). With 8 bases removed from V and 1 base from J, the gap between germline ends came to 21 bases. The germline gives CDR1 MNHGY, CDR2 SAAAGT. This CDR3 spans 17 amino acids. CDR3 sequence reads: CASGSPLTSQSYNEQFF. In DNA form, the CDR3 reads TGTGCCAGCGGTTCCCCATTAACTAGCCAGTCCTACAATGAGCAGTTCTTC.

This clone was counted many times. The genes are TRBV11-3 and TRBJ1-1, with TRBD1 matching over 8 bases. The germline CDR1 and CDR2 sequences are SGHNT and YENEEA. The CDR3 has 16 amino acids. V lost 4 bases to trimming and J lost 6 bases; unmatched junction nucleotides: 13. The DNA for the CDR3 is TGTGCCAGCAGCTCACGATATAGACAGGGGAGGGCTGAAGCTTTCTTT. It encodes CASSSRYRQGRAEAFF.

This sequence joins TRBV5-1 and TRBJ2-1, with D possibly being TRBD1 or TRBD2 (5 bases each). Germline V gene data show CDR1 as SGHRS and CDR2 as YFSETQ. This CDR3 is built from 14 residues. Trimming pared 2 bases from V and 5 bases from J, leaving 11 bases between. This CDR3 reads CASSFPRGDNEQFF. The CDR3 coding sequence is TGCGCCAGCAGCTTCCCCAGAGGGGACAATGAGCAGTTCTTC.

The gene calls are TRBV18 and TRBJ1-1; no firm D call. The CDR3 is made up of 15 amino acids. Trimming removed 3 bases from V and 1 base from J, with 12 bases in between. The germline gives CDR1 KGHSH, CDR2 LQKENI. The chain's CDR3 is CASSPILGTNTEAFF. The CDR3 DNA reads as TGTGCCAGCTCACCGATATTGGGAACGAACACTGAAGCTTTCTTT. The full variable domain, in which reference TRBV18 and TRBJ1-1 provide the parts outside the CDR3, is NAGVMQNPRHLVRRRGQEARLRCSPMKGHSHVYWYRQLPEEGLKFMVYLQKENIIDESGMPKERFSAEFPKEGPSILRIQQVVRGDSAAYFCASSPILGTNTEAFFGQGTRLTVV.